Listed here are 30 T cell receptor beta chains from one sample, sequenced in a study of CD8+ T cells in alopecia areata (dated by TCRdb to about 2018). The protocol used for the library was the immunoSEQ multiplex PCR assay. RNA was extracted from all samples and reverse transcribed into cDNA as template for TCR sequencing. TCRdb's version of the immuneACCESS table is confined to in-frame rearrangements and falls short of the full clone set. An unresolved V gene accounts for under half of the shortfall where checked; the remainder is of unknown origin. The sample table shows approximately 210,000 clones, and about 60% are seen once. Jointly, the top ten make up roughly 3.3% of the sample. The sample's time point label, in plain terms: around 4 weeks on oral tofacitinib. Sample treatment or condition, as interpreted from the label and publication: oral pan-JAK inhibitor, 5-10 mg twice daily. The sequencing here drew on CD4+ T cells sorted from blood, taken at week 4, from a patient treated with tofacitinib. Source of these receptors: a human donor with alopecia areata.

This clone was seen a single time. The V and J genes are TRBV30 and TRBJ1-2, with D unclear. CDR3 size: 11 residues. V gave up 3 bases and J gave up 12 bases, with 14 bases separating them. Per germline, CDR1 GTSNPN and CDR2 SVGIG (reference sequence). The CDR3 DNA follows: TGTGCCTGGAGCCCAGCTACAACCCACACCTTC. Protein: CAWSPATTHTF. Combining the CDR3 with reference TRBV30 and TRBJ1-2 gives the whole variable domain SQTIHQWPATLVQPVGSPLSLECTVEGTSNPNLYWYRQAAGRGLQLLFYSVGIGQISSEVPQNLSASRPQDRQFILSSKKLLLSDSGFYLCAWSPATTHTFGSGTRLTVV.

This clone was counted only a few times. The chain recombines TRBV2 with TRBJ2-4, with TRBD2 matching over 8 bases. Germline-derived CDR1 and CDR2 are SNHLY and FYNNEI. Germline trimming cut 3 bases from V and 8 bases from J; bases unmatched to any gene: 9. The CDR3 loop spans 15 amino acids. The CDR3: CASSDEDGGAYIQYF. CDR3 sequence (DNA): TGTGCCAGCAGTGATGAAGACGGGGGGGCGTACATTCAGTACTTC.

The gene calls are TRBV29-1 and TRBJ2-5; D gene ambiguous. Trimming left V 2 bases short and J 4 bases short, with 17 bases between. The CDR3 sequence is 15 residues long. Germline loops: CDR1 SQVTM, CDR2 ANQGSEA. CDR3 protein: CSVESRRGGGETQYF. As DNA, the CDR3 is TGCAGCGTTGAATCCCGCCGCGGTGGTGGAGAGACCCAGTACTTC. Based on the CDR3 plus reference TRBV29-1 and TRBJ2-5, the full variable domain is SAVISQKPSRDICQRGTSLTIQCQVDSQVTMMFWYRQQPGQSLTLIATANQGSEATYESGFVIDKFPISRPNLTFSTLTVSNMSPEDSSIYLCSVESRRGGGETQYFGPGTRLLVL.

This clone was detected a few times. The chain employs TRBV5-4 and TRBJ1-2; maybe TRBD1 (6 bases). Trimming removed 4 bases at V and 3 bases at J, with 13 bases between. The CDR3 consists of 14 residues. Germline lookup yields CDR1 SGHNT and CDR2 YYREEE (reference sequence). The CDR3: CASSREAGDYGYTF. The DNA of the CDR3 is TGTGCCAGCAGCCGGGAGGCAGGGGACTATGGCTACACCTTC.

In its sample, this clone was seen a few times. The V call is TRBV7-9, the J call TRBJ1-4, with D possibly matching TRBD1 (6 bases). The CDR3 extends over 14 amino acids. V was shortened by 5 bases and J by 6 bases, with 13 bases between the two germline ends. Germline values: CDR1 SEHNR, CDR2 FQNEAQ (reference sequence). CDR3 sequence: CASSPGAEDEKLFF. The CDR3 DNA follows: TGTGCCAGCAGCCCGGGGGCAGAAGATGAAAAACTGTTTTTT.

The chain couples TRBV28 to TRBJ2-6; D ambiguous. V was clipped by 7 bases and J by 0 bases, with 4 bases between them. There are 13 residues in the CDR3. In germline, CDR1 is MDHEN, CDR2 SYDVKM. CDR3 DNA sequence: TGTGCCAGCACCTACTCTGGGGCCAACGTCCTGACTTTC. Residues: CASTYSGANVLTF.

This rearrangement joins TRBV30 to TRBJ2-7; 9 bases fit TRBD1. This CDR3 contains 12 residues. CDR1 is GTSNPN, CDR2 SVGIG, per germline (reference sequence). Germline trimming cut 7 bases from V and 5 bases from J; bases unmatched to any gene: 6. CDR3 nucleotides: TGTGCCTCGGACAGGGGATACAACGAGCAGTACTTC. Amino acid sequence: CASDRGYNEQYF.

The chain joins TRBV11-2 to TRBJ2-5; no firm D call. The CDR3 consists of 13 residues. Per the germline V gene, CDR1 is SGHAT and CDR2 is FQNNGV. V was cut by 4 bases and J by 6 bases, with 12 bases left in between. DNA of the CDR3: TGTGCCAGCAGCTCTCTTGGGGTCCAGACCCAGTACTTC. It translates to CASSSLGVQTQYF.

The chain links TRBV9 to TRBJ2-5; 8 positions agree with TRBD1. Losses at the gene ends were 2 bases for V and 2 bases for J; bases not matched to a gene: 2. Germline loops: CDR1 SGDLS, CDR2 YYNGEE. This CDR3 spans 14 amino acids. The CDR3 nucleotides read TGTGCCAGCAGCGTGACAGGGGCTCAAGAGACCCAGTACTTC. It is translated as CASSVTGAQETQYF. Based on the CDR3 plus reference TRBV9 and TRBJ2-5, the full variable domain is DSGVTQTPKHLITATGQRVTLRCSPRSGDLSVYWYQQSLDQGLQFLIQYYNGEERAKGNILERFSAQQFPDLHSELNLSSLELGDSALYFCASSVTGAQETQYFGPGTRLLVL.

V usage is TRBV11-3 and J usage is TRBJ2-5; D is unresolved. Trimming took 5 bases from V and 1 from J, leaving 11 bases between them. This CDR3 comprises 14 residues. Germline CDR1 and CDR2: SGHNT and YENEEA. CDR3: CASSPHSGQETQYF. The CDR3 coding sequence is TGTGCCAGCAGCCCGCACTCTGGCCAAGAGACCCAGTACTTC. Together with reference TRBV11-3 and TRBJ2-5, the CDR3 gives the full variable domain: EAGVVQSPRYKIIEKKQPVAFWCNPISGHNTLYWYLQNLGQGPELLIRYENEEAVDDSQLPKDRFSAERLKGVDSTLKIQPAELGDSAVYLCASSPHSGQETQYFGPGTRLLVL.

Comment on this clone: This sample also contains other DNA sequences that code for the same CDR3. In DNA, the CDR3 is TGCAGCGTCCTCGGGACTGCAAGCACAGATACGCAGTATTTT. Translated, it gives CSVLGTASTDTQYF. J is TRBJ2-3 and V is TRBV29-1, with D tentatively TRBD2 (6 bases). This CDR3 region has 14 residues. Germline loops: CDR1 SQVTM, CDR2 ANQGSEA. Trimming removed 6 bases from V and 0 bases from J, with 13 bases in between.

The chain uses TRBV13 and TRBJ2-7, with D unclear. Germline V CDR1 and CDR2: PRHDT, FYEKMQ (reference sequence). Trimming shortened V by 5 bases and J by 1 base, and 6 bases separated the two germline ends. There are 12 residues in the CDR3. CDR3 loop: CASSRTSYEQYF. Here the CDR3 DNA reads TGTGCCAGCAGCCGAACGTCCTACGAGCAGTACTTC.

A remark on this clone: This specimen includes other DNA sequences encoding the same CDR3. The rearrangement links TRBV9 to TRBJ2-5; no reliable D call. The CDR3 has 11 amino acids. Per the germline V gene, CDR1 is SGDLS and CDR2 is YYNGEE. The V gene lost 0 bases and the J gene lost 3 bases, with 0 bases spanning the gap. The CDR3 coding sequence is TGTGCCAGCAGCGTAGAAGAGACCCAGTACTTC. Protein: CASSVEETQYF. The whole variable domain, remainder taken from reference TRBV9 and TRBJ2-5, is DSGVTQTPKHLITATGQRVTLRCSPRSGDLSVYWYQQSLDQGLQFLIQYYNGEERAKGNILERFSAQQFPDLHSELNLSSLELGDSALYFCASSVEETQYFGPGTRLLVL.

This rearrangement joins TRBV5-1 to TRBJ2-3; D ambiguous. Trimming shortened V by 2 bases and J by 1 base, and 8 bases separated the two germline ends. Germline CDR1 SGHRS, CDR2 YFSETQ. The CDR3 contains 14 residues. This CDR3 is CASSFAVGTDTQYF. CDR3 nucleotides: TGCGCCAGCAGCTTTGCGGTTGGCACAGATACGCAGTATTTT.

The CDR3 bases are TGTGCCAGCAGCCCAGGAATTTGGGGGGCTGAAGCTTTCTTT. Amino acids: CASSPGIWGAEAFF. The gene calls are TRBV4-2 and TRBJ1-1; TRBD1 might be the D (5 bases). Trimming shortened V by 4 bases and J by 6 bases, and 15 bases separated the two germline ends. Germline V gene sequence: CDR1 LGHNA, CDR2 YNFKEQ. CDR3 length: 14 amino acids.

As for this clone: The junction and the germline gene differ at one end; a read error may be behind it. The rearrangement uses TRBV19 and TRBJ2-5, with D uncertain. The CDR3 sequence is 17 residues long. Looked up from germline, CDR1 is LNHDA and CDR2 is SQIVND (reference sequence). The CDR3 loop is CANSMQGAIQYQETQYF. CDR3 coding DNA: TGTGCCAATAGTATGCAAGGAGCTATCCAGTACCAAGAGACCCAGTACTTC.

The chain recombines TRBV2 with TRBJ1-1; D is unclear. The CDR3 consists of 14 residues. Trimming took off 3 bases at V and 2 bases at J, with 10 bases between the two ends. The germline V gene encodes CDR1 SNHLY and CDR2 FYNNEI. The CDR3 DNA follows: TGTGCCAGCAGTGAGATAACCGTTAACACTGAAGCTTTCTTT. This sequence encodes CASSEITVNTEAFF.

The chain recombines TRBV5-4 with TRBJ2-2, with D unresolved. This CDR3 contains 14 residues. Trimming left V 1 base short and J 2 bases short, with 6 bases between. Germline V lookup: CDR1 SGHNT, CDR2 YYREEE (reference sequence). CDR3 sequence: CASSLFSNTGELFF. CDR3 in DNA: TGTGCCAGCAGCTTGTTCTCAAACACCGGGGAGCTGTTTTTT.

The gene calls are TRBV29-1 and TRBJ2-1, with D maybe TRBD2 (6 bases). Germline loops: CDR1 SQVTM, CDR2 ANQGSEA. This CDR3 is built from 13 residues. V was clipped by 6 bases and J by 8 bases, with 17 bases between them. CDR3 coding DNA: TGCAGCGTGGGAGGACTGGGATTCTATGAGCAGTTCTTC. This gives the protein CSVGGLGFYEQFF.

The CDR3 spells CAWSVRVEAFF. The DNA for the CDR3 is TGTGCCTGGAGTGTACGGGTCGAAGCTTTCTTT. The chain carries TRBV30 and TRBJ1-1; D not certain. The CDR3 is 11 residues long. The germline V gene encodes CDR1 GTSNPN and CDR2 SVGIG (reference sequence). V was cut by 0 bases and J by 8 bases, with 7 bases left in between.

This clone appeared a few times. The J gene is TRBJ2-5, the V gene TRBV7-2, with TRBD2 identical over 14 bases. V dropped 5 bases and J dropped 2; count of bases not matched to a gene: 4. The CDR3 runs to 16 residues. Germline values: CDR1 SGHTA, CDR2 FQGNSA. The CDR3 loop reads CASSMGLAGEQETQYF. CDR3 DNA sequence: TGTGCCAGCAGCATGGGACTAGCGGGGGAACAAGAGACCCAGTACTTC. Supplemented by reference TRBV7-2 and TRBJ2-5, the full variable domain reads GAGVSQSPSNKVTEKGKDVELRCDPISGHTALYWYRQSLGQGLEFLIYFQGNSAPDKSGLPSDRFSAERTGGSVSTLTIQRTQQEDSAVYLCASSMGLAGEQETQYFGPGTRLLVL.

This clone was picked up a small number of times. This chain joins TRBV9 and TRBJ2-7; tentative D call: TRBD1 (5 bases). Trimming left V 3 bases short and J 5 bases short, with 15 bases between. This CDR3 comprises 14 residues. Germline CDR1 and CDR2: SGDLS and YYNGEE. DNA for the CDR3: TGTGCCAGCAGCGCAGAAAATCCAGGGCACGAGCAGTACTTC. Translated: CASSAENPGHEQYF.

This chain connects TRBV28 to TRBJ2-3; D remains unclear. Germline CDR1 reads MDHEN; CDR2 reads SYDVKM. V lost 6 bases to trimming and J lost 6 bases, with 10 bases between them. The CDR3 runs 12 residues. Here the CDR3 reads CASSTIGDTQYF. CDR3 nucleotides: TGTGCCAGCAGCACCATAGGTGATACGCAGTATTTT.

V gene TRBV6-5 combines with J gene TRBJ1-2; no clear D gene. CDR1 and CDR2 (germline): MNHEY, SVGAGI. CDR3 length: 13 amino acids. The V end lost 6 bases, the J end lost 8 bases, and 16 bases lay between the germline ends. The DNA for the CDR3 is TGTGCCAGCAGCCCCCACGGACCCGGGGGCTACACCTTC. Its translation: CASSPHGPGGYTF.

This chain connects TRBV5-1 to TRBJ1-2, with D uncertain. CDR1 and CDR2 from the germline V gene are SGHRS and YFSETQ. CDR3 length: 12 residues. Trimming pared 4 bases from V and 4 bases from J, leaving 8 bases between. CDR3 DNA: TGCGCCAGCAGCCTCTCGACCTATGGCTACACCTTC. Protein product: CASSLSTYGYTF.

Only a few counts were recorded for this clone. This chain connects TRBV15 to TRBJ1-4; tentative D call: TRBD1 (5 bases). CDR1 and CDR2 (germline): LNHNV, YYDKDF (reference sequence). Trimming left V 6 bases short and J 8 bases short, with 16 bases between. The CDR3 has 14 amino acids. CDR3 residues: CATRAGTLVEKLFF. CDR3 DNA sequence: TGTGCCACCAGAGCCGGGACCCTGGTGGAAAAACTGTTTTTT.

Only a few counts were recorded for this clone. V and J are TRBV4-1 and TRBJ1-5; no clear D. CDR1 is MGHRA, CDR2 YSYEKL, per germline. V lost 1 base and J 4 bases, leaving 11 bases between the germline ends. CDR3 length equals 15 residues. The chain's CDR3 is CASSQGRQGNQPQHF. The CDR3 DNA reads TGCGCCAGCAGCCAAGGTCGGCAAGGAAATCAGCCCCAGCATTTT.

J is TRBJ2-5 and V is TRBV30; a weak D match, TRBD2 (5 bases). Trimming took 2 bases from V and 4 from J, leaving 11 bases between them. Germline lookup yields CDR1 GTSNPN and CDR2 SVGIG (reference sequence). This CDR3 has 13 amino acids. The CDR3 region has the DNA TGTGCCTGGAGTCGGGAACGCGGAGAGACCCAGTACTTC. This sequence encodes CAWSRERGETQYF.

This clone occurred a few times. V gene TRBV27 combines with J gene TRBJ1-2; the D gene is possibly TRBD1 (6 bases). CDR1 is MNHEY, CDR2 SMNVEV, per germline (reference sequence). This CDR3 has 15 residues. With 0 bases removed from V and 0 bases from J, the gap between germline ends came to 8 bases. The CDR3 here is CASSLSRGANYGYTF. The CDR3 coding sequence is TGTGCCAGCAGTTTATCCAGGGGAGCTAACTATGGCTACACCTTC.

CDR3 in amino acids: CASSLLMTGGGLGSGANVLTF. The CDR3 nucleotides are TGCGCCAGCAGCTTGTTAATGACAGGAGGAGGCTTGGGCTCTGGGGCCAACGTCCTGACTTTC. The chain carries TRBV5-1 and TRBJ2-6, with D possibly being TRBD1 (6 bases). Trimming cost V 1 base and J 0 bases, with 23 bases left between them. This CDR3 is built from 21 residues. Germline-derived CDR1 and CDR2 are SGHRS and YFSETQ. Complete variable domain (other parts from reference TRBV5-1 and TRBJ2-6): KAGVTQTPRYLIKTRGQQVTLSCSPISGHRSVSWYQQTPGQGLQFLFEYFSETQRNKGNFPGRFSGRQFSNSRSEMNVSTLELGDSALYLCASSLLMTGGGLGSGANVLTFGAGSRLTVL.